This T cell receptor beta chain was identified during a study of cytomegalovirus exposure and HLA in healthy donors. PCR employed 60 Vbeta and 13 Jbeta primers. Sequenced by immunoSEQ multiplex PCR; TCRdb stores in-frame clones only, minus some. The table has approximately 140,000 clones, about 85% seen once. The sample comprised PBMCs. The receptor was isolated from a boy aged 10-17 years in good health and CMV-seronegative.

DNA of the CDR3: TGTGCCAGCAGTGTGGGACTAGCGGGGGGGTACGAGCAGTACTTC. As protein: CASSVGLAGGYEQYF. The chain couples TRBV6-1 to TRBJ2-7; 16 bases are a match to TRBD2. Germline V gives CDR1 MNHNS, CDR2 SASEGT. J lost 4 bases, V lost 4 bases, and 1 base had no gene match. This CDR3 contains 15 residues.